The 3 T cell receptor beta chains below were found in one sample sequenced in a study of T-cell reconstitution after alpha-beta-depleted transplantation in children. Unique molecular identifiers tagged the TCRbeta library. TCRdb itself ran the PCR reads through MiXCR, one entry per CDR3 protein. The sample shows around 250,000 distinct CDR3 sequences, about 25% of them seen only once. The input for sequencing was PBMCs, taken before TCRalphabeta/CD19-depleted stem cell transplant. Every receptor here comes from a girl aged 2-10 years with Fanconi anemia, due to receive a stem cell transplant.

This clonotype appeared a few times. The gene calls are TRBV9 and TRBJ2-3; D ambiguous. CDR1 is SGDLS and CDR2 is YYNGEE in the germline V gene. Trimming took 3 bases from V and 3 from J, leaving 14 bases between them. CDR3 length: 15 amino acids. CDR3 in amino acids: CASSGNPTRTDTQYF. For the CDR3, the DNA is TGTGCCAGCAGCGGGAATCCTACCCGAACAGATACGCAGTATTTT.

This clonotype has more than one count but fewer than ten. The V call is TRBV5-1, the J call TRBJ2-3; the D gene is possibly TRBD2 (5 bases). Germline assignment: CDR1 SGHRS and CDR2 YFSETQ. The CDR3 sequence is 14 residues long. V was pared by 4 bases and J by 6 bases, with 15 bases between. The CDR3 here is CASSPRTLSDTQYF. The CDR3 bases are TGCGCCAGCAGCCCAAGGACTCTTTCGGATACGCAGTATTTT.

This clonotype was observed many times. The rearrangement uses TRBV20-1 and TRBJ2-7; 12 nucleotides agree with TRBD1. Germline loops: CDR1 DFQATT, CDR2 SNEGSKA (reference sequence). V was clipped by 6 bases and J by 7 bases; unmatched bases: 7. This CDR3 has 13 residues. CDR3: CSAEGQGASEQYF. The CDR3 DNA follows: TGCAGTGCAGAGGGACAGGGGGCGAGTGAGCAGTACTTC.